The rows below give T cell receptor beta chains drawn from one sample of a study of OX40 agonist ivuxolimab in advanced cancers. Profiled with immunoSEQ multiplex PCR; TCRdb holds only in-frame clones, not every one. The table records some 120,000 clones, around 93% of them present only once. The material was CD4+ or CD8+ T cells sorted from blood, obtained in a trial of the OX40 agonist ivuxolimab. The receptors shown here come from an adult with an advanced solid tumor such as melanoma, head and neck, liver or kidney cancer. Each CDR3 is given without its conserved first and last residue. D genes are given only for firm matches.

V gene: TRBV27; J gene: TRBJ1-2; D gene: TRBD1; CDR3 protein: ASSFSGQANYGYT
V gene: TRBV2; J gene: TRBJ1-3; D gene: .; CDR3 protein: ASSNFGNTIY
V gene: TRBV7-6; J gene: TRBJ1-5; D gene: .; CDR3 protein: ASSLAPTSNQPQH
V gene: TRBV2; J gene: TRBJ2-7; D gene: .; CDR3 protein: ASSENGLGEQY
V gene: TRBV7-3; J gene: TRBJ2-5; D gene: .; CDR3 protein: ASSLARNQETQY
V gene: TRBV25-1; J gene: TRBJ2-1; D gene: TRBD2; CDR3 protein: ASSEYPGGRDNEQF
V gene: TRBV4-2; J gene: TRBJ1-4; D gene: .; CDR3 protein: ASSRAADNEKLF
V gene: TRBV10-3; J gene: TRBJ1-2; D gene: .; CDR3 protein: AISERGGADVRDGYT
V gene: TRBV2; J gene: TRBJ2-1; D gene: .; CDR3 protein: ASSSVLNEQF
V gene: TRBV28; J gene: TRBJ1-4; D gene: .; CDR3 protein: ASSLWGGNEKLF
V gene: TRBV11-2; J gene: TRBJ2-7; D gene: TRBD2; CDR3 protein: ASSPWTSGIYEQY
V gene: TRBV6-5; J gene: TRBJ1-1; D gene: .; CDR3 protein: ASSSGTTEAF
V gene: TRBV28; J gene: TRBJ1-1; D gene: .; CDR3 protein: ASSLSGGIEAF
V gene: TRBV15; J gene: TRBJ2-7; D gene: TRBD1; CDR3 protein: ATSKDRESSVYEQY
V gene: TRBV6-6; J gene: TRBJ1-4; D gene: .; CDR3 protein: ASSNRDLREKLF
V gene: TRBV5-6; J gene: TRBJ2-1; D gene: .; CDR3 protein: ASSSTLRSYNEQF
V gene: TRBV27; J gene: TRBJ2-3; D gene: .; CDR3 protein: ASNLGGATDTQY
V gene: TRBV5-6; J gene: TRBJ1-4; D gene: .; CDR3 protein: ASSWAGSGKLF
V gene: TRBV18; J gene: TRBJ2-7; D gene: .; CDR3 protein: ASSPPGPFYEQY
V gene: TRBV9; J gene: TRBJ2-2; D gene: .; CDR3 protein: ASSDDRIGNTGELF
V gene: TRBV6-1; J gene: TRBJ1-5; D gene: .; CDR3 protein: ASSAGNSNQPQH
V gene: TRBV2; J gene: TRBJ1-6; D gene: .; CDR3 protein: ASSPGAQSPLH
V gene: TRBV23-1; J gene: TRBJ1-1; D gene: TRBD1; CDR3 protein: ASSQSTTGMTEAF
V gene: TRBV27; J gene: TRBJ1-1; D gene: TRBD1; CDR3 protein: ASISLRGTEAF
V gene: TRBV4-3; J gene: TRBJ1-1; D gene: TRBD1; CDR3 protein: ASSQDLGGQGRHRLRAF
V gene: TRBV27; J gene: .; D gene: TRBD2; CDR3 protein: ASRPSTSGRFNEQY
V gene: TRBV7-9; J gene: TRBJ2-7; D gene: .; CDR3 protein: ASSRGATFEQY
V gene: TRBV5-1; J gene: TRBJ1-6; D gene: .; CDR3 protein: ASSLESPANSPLH